This T cell receptor (beta chain) came from a study of regulatory T cells in long-lasting Graves disease. Time point described: persistent/refractory GD, antithyroid drugs over 5 years with positive TRAb. From PBMCs, RNA was extracted and then used to make the TCR library. A blood draw put around 9 milliliters of peripheral blood into EDTA tubes. Study-level results: Persistent disease preferred TRBV28, TRBJ1-2 and TRBJ2-5; new disease, TRBV20-1 and TRBJ2-1.

CDR1 is LGHNT, CDR2 FRNRAP, per germline. This CDR3 is 15 amino acids long. Trimming at V came to 5 bases and at J to 4 bases, leaving 5 bases not matched to a gene. Comments on this clonotype: The antigen remains undetermined.

Construction of the TCR beta libraries employed iRepertoire HTBI primers in conjunction with Arm-PCR of CDR3 regions. TCRdb reanalysed the multiplex PCR reads using MiXCR and keeps one entry per CDR3 protein. The table records 360,000 or so distinct CDR3 sequences, less than 30% of them present only once. This chain connects TRBV12-5 to TRBJ2-1; 10 nucleotides match TRBD1. The material was peripheral blood mononuclear cells (PBMCs), obtained when the disease was refractory, from a patient treated with antithyroid drugs. The receptor's source is a middle-aged woman with Graves disease. The CDR3 DNA sequence: TGTGCTAGTGGTCCCCGGGACAGGGGATACAATGAGCAGTTCTTC. This encodes CASGPRDRGYNEQFF.